Listed below are T cell receptor beta chains from one sample, sequenced in a study of human T cells and chemical hapten exposure. Via MiXCR, TCRdb re-called the RACE reads, giving one row per CDR3 protein. The sample lists around 340,000 distinct CDR3 sequences; 6% to 8.5% were seen once. This specimen was whole blood, taken in connection with sensitization to the hapten diphenylcyclopropenone (DPC). The receptor source for this set is a young woman with alopecia areata. Some clones in this sample may be carry-over from other donors' samples. CDR3s include the opening cysteine and the closing phenylalanine or tryptophan. The D gene is left open where the match is weak. Expanded clones get a size class; other rows say once, few or many, or leave the size out.

clone size | D gene | J gene | V gene | CDR3 protein | CDR3 DNA
many | NA | TRBJ2-7 | TRBV29-1 | CSVETSGYEQYF | TGCAGCGTTGAAACTTCGGGCTACGAGCAGTACTTC
NA | NA | TRBJ2-7 | TRBV7-3 | CASSLYKGPYEQYF | TGTGCCAGCAGCTTATATAAGGGTCCGTACGAGCAGTACTTC
many | TRBD2 | TRBJ2-1 | TRBV27 | CASSKPLGGGALLF | TGTGCCAGCAGTAAACCACTGGGCGGGGGGGCTCTCCTCTTC
few | NA | TRBJ2-7 | TRBV27 | CASSYRSSYEQYF | TGTGCCAGCAGTTACCGGAGCTCCTACGAGCAGTACTTC
many | NA | TRBJ2-2 | TRBV6-5 | CASSSRDILFF | TGTGCCAGCAGTTCCCGGGACATACTGTTTTTT
NA | NA | TRBJ1-1 | TRBV27 | CASSFQVGTEAFF | TGTGCCAGCAGTTTCCAGGTTGGCACTGAAGCTTTCTTT
few | TRBD1 | TRBJ2-5 | TRBV6-2/TRBV6-3 | CATGQGAQTQYF | TGTGCCACAGGACAGGGGGCTCAGACCCAGTACTTC
NA | NA | TRBJ2-5 | TRBV15 | CATSRDPSGEETQYF | TGTGCCACCAGCAGAGATCCCTCAGGAGAAGAGACCCAGTACTTC
many | NA | TRBJ1-1 | TRBV29-1 | CSAYLNTEAFF | TGCAGTGCATACTTGAACACTGAAGCTTTCTTT
few | TRBD2 | TRBJ2-3 | TRBV10-3 | CALASGGTDTQYF | TGTGCCCTCGCTAGCGGGGGGACAGATACGCAGTATTTT
many | NA | TRBJ1-2 | TRBV12-5 | CASGHSNYGYTF | TGTGCTAGTGGTCACAGTAACTATGGCTACACCTTC
few | NA | TRBJ1-1 | TRBV14 | CASRISTGTEAFF | TGTGCCAGCAGGATATCGACGGGTACTGAAGCTTTCTTT
few | NA | TRBJ1-2 | TRBV29-1 | CSVAGLSNYGYTF | TGCAGCGTTGCAGGATTATCTAACTATGGCTACACCTTC
NA | TRBD2 | TRBJ2-3 | TRBV7-9 | CASSPGGLARDTQYF | TGTGCCAGCAGCCCAGGGGGACTAGCTAGAGATACGCAGTATTTT
few | NA | TRBJ2-1 | TRBV5-1 | CASSYVPNEQFF | TGCGCCAGCAGCTACGTCCCCAATGAGCAGTTCTTC
few | TRBD1 | TRBJ1-2 | TRBV10-3 | CAISTGTGMSNYGYTF | TGTGCCATCAGTACCGGGACAGGGATGTCTAACTATGGCTACACCTTC
few | NA | TRBJ1-2 | TRBV20-1 | CSARAGLMGFNYGYTF | TGCAGTGCTAGAGCAGGACTTATGGGATTTAACTATGGCTACACCTTC
few | NA | TRBJ1-1 | TRBV27 | CASAPGQLNTEAFF | TGTGCCAGTGCGCCGGGACAACTGAACACTGAAGCTTTCTTT
few | TRBD2 | TRBJ2-5 | TRBV28 | CASSFSGGVETQYF | TGTGCCAGCAGTTTCAGCGGGGGGGTTGAGACCCAGTACTTC
NA | NA | TRBJ2-2 | TRBV5-1 | CASSTGQDRTGELFF | TGCGCCAGCAGCACCGGACAAGATCGGACCGGGGAGCTGTTTTTT
NA | NA | TRBJ2-5 | TRBV6-2/TRBV6-3 | CASRPPGAMETQYF | TGTGCCAGCAGACCACCGGGAGCGATGGAGACCCAGTACTTC
few | NA | TRBJ2-6 | TRBV6-1 | CASSEGNSGANVLTF | TGTGCCAGCAGTGAAGGTAACTCTGGGGCCAACGTCCTGACTTTC
few | NA | TRBJ1-2 | TRBV7-2 | CASSLDPQGANYGYTF | TGTGCCAGCAGCTTAGATCCCCAGGGAGCTAACTATGGCTACACCTTC
many | NA | TRBJ2-4 | TRBV7-9 | CASSLVGNIQYF | TGTGCCAGCAGCTTAGTGGGAAACATTCAGTACTTC
NA | NA | TRBJ2-1 | TRBV11-2 | CASSLADSNNEQFF | TGTGCCAGCAGCTTAGCAGACAGCAACAATGAGCAGTTCTTC
many | NA | TRBJ1-5 | TRBV3-1 | CASSQGVVGQPQHF | TGTGCCAGCAGCCAAGGCGTAGTGGGGCAGCCCCAGCATTTT
many | NA | TRBJ2-6 | TRBV12-3/TRBV12-4 | CASTSGANVLTF | TGTGCCAGCACCTCTGGGGCCAACGTCCTGACTTTC
few | NA | TRBJ2-2 | TRBV3-1 | CASSPTIGENTGELFF | TGTGCCAGCAGCCCGACAATCGGGGAGAACACCGGGGAGCTGTTTTTT
many | NA | TRBJ2-2 | TRBV5-6 | CASSHGTGELFF | TGTGCCAGCAGCCACGGCACCGGGGAGCTGTTTTTT
NA | NA | TRBJ1-2 | TRBV5-1 | CASSILTGNYGYTF | TGCGCCAGCAGCATACTAACAGGGAACTATGGCTACACCTTC
NA | TRBD1 | TRBJ1-2 | TRBV12-3/TRBV12-4 | CASSSLQGRDYGYTF | TGTGCCAGCAGTTCCCTACAGGGGCGCGACTATGGCTACACCTTC
NA | NA | TRBJ2-2 | TRBV5-6 | CASSLQTSRKELFF | TGTGCCAGCAGCTTACAAACGTCTCGTAAAGAGCTGTTTTTT
few | NA | TRBJ1-1 | TRBV6-6 | CASSYSTGLNTEAFF | TGTGCCAGCAGTTACTCGACCGGACTGAACACTGAAGCTTTCTTT
many | NA | TRBJ1-2 | TRBV5-1 | CASSLRDGGLYGYTF | TGCGCCAGCAGCTTGAGGGATGGTGGACTCTATGGCTACACCTTC
few | NA | TRBJ1-2 | TRBV29-1 | CSVAEIDSLANYGYTF | TGCAGCGTTGCGGAAATTGACAGCCTAGCTAACTATGGCTACACCTTC
NA | NA | TRBJ2-3 | TRBV5-1 | CASSYGQITDTQYF | TGCGCCAGCAGCTACGGACAGATAACAGATACGCAGTATTTT
few | NA | TRBJ2-3 | TRBV6-6 | CASSYPGKDTQYF | TGTGCCAGCAGTTACCCCGGAAAGGATACGCAGTATTTT
few | NA | TRBJ1-2 | TRBV3-1 | CASSRSGSAGDGYTF | TGTGCCAGCAGCCGATCAGGGAGTGCTGGCGATGGCTACACCTTC
few | NA | TRBJ1-2 | TRBV28 | CASSLLAGYGYTF | TGTGCCAGCAGTTTGTTAGCGGGCTATGGCTACACCTTC
NA | TRBD2 | TRBJ2-3 | TRBV7-2 | CATRAGVPDTQYF | TGTGCTACCCGAGCGGGGGTGCCAGATACGCAGTATTTT
few | NA | TRBJ1-6 | TRBV12-3/TRBV12-4 | CASSFDTNSPLHF | TGTGCCAGCAGCTTCGACACTAATTCACCCCTCCACTTT
few | NA | TRBJ1-4 | TRBV15 | CATSSGGLMKKLFF | TGTGCCACCAGTTCCGGGGGGTTAATGAAAAAACTGTTTTTT
few | NA | TRBJ1-4 | TRBV5-5 | CASSLFVGVANEKLFF | TGTGCCAGCAGCTTGTTTGTGGGGGTAGCTAATGAAAAACTGTTTTTT
NA | TRBD1 | TRBJ1-4 | TRBV4-2 | CASSQETGSNEKLFF | TGTGCCAGCAGCCAAGAGACAGGGTCTAATGAAAAACTGTTTTTT
many | NA | TRBJ1-1 | TRBV20-1 | CSAEGRGNTEAFF | TGCAGTGCCGAAGGACGGGGGAACACTGAAGCTTTCTTT
NA | NA | TRBJ1-3 | TRBV5-5 | CASSLLAFSGNTIYF | TGTGCCAGCAGCTTGTTAGCCTTCTCTGGAAACACCATATATTTT
few | NA | TRBJ1-5 | TRBV5-5 | CASSLWGSNSNQPQHF | TGTGCCAGCAGCTTGTGGGGATCCAATAGCAATCAGCCCCAGCATTTT
NA | NA | TRBJ2-2 | TRBV5-1 | CASSLVRPVAGELFF | TGCGCCAGCAGCTTGGTTCGCCCTGTGGCCGGGGAGCTGTTTTTT
NA | NA | TRBJ1-6 | TRBV6-5 | CASSYSTVRAGNSPLHF | TGTGCCAGCAGTTACTCGACGGTCAGGGCGGGGAATTCACCCCTCCACTTT
many | NA | TRBJ2-1 | TRBV28 | CASQGGSYNEQFF | TGTGCCAGCCAGGGGGGCTCCTACAATGAGCAGTTCTTC
many | NA | TRBJ2-1 | TRBV7-2 | CASSAIQGPQFF | TGTGCCAGCAGCGCCATACAAGGTCCGCAGTTCTTC
NA | NA | TRBJ2-2 | TRBV3-1 | CASSRKGAGELFF | TGTGCCAGCAGCCGGAAGGGGGCCGGGGAGCTGTTTTTT
many | TRBD1 | TRBJ1-1 | TRBV6-2/TRBV6-3 | CASSPTGPEAFF | TGTGCCAGCAGCCCGACAGGGCCGGAAGCTTTCTTT
NA | NA | TRBJ2-5 | TRBV27 | CASSLLPGLRPQYF | TGTGCCAGCAGTTTATTACCGGGCCTTCGACCCCAGTACTTC
NA | NA | TRBJ1-5 | TRBV29-1 | CSIFVDSNQPQHF | TGCAGCATATTTGTAGATAGCAATCAGCCCCAGCATTTT
many | NA | TRBJ2-1 | TRBV12-3/TRBV12-4 | CASSSLRATEFF | TGTGCCAGCAGTTCCTTGAGGGCCACGGAGTTCTTC
many | NA | TRBJ2-3 | TRBV24-1 | CATSTSSTDTQYF | TGTGCCACCTCCACATCTAGCACAGATACGCAGTATTTT
NA | NA | TRBJ1-6 | TRBV27 | CASTSLLLWAGPNSPLHF | TGTGCCAGCACCAGTCTACTACTTTGGGCAGGGCCGAATTCACCCCTCCACTTT
many | TRBD2 | TRBJ2-1 | TRBV19 | CASSTVAGGGSFEQFF | TGTGCCAGTAGTACTGTAGCGGGGGGGGGTTCTTTTGAGCAGTTCTTC